Reported below is one T cell receptor (beta chain). This specimen comes from a study of blood T cell repertoires in COVID-19. At the level of the study: Spain, Italy and the United States supplied samples that represented acute and convalescent COVID-19.

Measured with immunoSEQ multiplex PCR; TCRdb has only the in-frame clones, and not every one. The sample lists 150,000 to 190,000 clones, roughly four fifths occurring once. V lost 3 bases to trimming and J lost 3 bases; unmatched junction nucleotides: 4. The CDR3 length is 14 residues. Germline-derived CDR1 and CDR2 are LNHDA and SQIVND (reference sequence). The TCR originated in an elderly woman with acute or convalescent COVID-19. The sequencing sample was made of peripheral blood. This rearrangement joins TRBV19 to TRBJ2-7; 8 bases are shared with TRBD2. DNA for the CDR3: TGTGCCAGTAGTATCGAGCGGGGGTTCTACGAGCAGTACTTC. Translated, it gives CASSIERGFYEQYF.